The 17 T cell receptor beta chains presented below share a single source sample, sequenced in a study of spatial heterogeneity in lung cancer. Study conclusions and caveats: The study found that expanded intratumoral alpha and beta TCR counts tracked tumor mutation counts.

Their antigens are not known. The time point denotes: sample taken at primary tumor resection. TCRdb re-called the 5' RACE reads through MiXCR, storing one row per CDR3 protein. The sample yields fewer than 7,500 distinct CDR3 sequences, 26% seen once. The sequences come from lung tumor tissue, collected at surgery. The receptor set was obtained from a male donor with early-stage non-small cell lung cancer.

In its sample, this clonotype is medium-sized (0.01 to 0.1%). V usage is TRBV29-1 and J usage is TRBJ2-7, with 8 bases identical to TRBD1. V lost 4 bases to trimming and J lost 3 bases; unmatched junction nucleotides: 8. Germline V gene lookup returns CDR1 SQVTM and CDR2 ANQGSEA. The CDR3 sequence is 14 residues long. This CDR3 is CSVARQGLNYEQYF. The CDR3 DNA reads TGCAGCGTTGCGCGACAGGGGCTTAACTACGAGCAGTACTTC.

This clonotype was detected many times. The chain combines TRBV29-1 with TRBJ2-7, with D unclear. The ends were cut back, 0 bases at V and 9 bases at J, with 12 bases in the middle. Germline V gene sequence: CDR1 SQVTM, CDR2 ANQGSEA. The CDR3 consists of 12 residues. CDR3 region: CSVEDQVWGQYF. As DNA, the CDR3 is TGCAGCGTTGAAGATCAGGTCTGGGGGCAGTACTTC.

This chain joins TRBV28 and TRBJ2-7; 11 bases fit TRBD1. V lost 5 bases, J lost 3 bases, and 3 bases stayed unmatched. CDR3 length equals 14 residues. Germline V CDR1 and CDR2: MDHEN, SYDVKM. The CDR3 region has the DNA TGTGCCAGCAGTACCGGGACAGGGGGCTACGAGCAGTACTTC. Amino acid sequence: CASSTGTGGYEQYF.

The chain employs TRBV7-9 and TRBJ1-1, with a weak D call TRBD1 (5 bases). The germline V gene has CDR1 SEHNR and CDR2 FQNEAQ (reference sequence). V was cut by 2 bases and J by 3 bases, with 10 bases left in between. There are 14 residues in the CDR3. The CDR3 DNA sequence: TGTGCCAGCAGCTTACGGGACGGCGACACTGAAGCTTTCTTT. This gives the protein CASSLRDGDTEAFF. The full variable domain, its missing parts supplied by reference TRBV7-9 and TRBJ1-1, is DTGVSQNPRHKITKRGQNVTFRCDPISEHNRLYWYRQTLGQGPEFLTYFQNEAQLEKSRLLSDRFSAERPKGSFSTLEIQRTEQGDSAMYLCASSLRDGDTEAFFGQGTRLTVV.

This clonotype has at least ten counts. The rearrangement joins TRBV29-1 to TRBJ2-7; TRBD2 is a possible D gene (5 bases). This CDR3 spans 13 amino acids. CDR1 is SQVTM, CDR2 ANQGSEA, per germline. The V gene lost 4 bases and the J gene lost 6 bases, with 16 bases spanning the gap. CDR3 DNA: TGCAGCGTTGGGCGGGCCACGATGCGCGAGCAGTACTTC. Translating gives CSVGRATMREQYF.

At least ten counts were recorded for this clonotype. V and J are TRBV7-2 and TRBJ1-2, with D tentatively TRBD1 (6 bases). Germline CDR1 is SGHTA and CDR2 is FQGNSA. With 5 bases removed from V and 8 bases from J, the gap between germline ends came to 21 bases. The CDR3 totals 15 residues. The CDR3 sequence: CASSLGGGIGKGYTF. DNA for the CDR3: TGTGCCAGCAGCCTAGGGGGGGGCATAGGAAAAGGCTACACCTTC.

This clonotype is labeled medium-sized. The chain carries TRBV7-8 and TRBJ2-7; 8 positions match TRBD1. V shed 5 bases, J shed 0 bases, and the junction held 9 bases outside the gene matches. CDR1 and CDR2 (germline): SGHVS, FQNEAQ. The CDR3 length is 16 residues. CDR3 in DNA: TGTGCCAGCAGCCATCCCCAGGGGGCGAGCTCCTACGAGCAGTACTTC. Its protein is CASSHPQGASSYEQYF.

This clonotype ranks as medium-sized. The CDR3 DNA reads as TGCGCCAGCAGTCCGGGACCCGGGGAGACCCAGTACTTC. Its translation is CASSPGPGETQYF. This chain connects TRBV10-1 to TRBJ2-5; D is possibly TRBD1 or TRBD2 (5 bases each). Germline CDR1 WNHNN, CDR2 SYGVQD (reference sequence). This CDR3 region has 13 residues. V lost 5 bases and J 5 bases, leaving 12 bases between the germline ends.

The sample holds one count of this clonotype. This chain links TRBV29-1 with TRBJ2-3; D perhaps matches TRBD1 (6 bases). The germline V gene has CDR1 SQVTM and CDR2 ANQGSEA. Deletions cut 7 bases from V and 1 base from J, with 9 bases between. CDR3 length: 12 residues. CDR3 nucleotide sequence: TGCAGCGCTGAGGGGGGCACAGATACGCAGTATTTT. This codes for CSAEGGTDTQYF.

This clonotype counts as medium-sized. V is TRBV5-1 and J is TRBJ2-2; no reliable D call. Per the germline V gene, CDR1 is SGHRS and CDR2 is YFSETQ. The CDR3 sequence is 12 residues long. The V and J ends lost 4 bases and 1 base respectively, with 2 bases between them. CDR3 DNA sequence: TGCGCCAGCAGCAGGAACACCGGGGAGCTGTTTTTT. It codes for CASSRNTGELFF.

The chain carries TRBV11-3 and TRBJ2-1, with 10 bases matching TRBD2. Unmatched junction bases numbered 2, after V lost 5 bases and J lost 7 bases. The germline V gene has CDR1 SGHNT and CDR2 YENEEA. This CDR3 has 13 residues. For the CDR3, the DNA is TGTGCCAGCAGCAAGACTAGCGGGAATGAGCAGTTCTTC. It specifies CASSKTSGNEQFF.

This clonotype is labeled as medium-sized (0.01 to 0.1%). This sequence joins TRBV4-2 and TRBJ2-1; 8 nucleotides align to TRBD1. The germline gives CDR1 LGHNA, CDR2 YNFKEQ. The junction had 10 bases not matched to a gene; V was cut back by 0 bases and J by 6 bases. CDR3 size: 17 residues. CDR3 sequence (DNA): TGTGCCAGCAGCCAAGATCTGGGGAACAGGGGGTTCAATGAGCAGTTCTTC. Encoded protein: CASSQDLGNRGFNEQFF.

By share, this clonotype ranks as medium-sized. This chain links TRBV20-1 with TRBJ2-1, with a tentative D call TRBD2 (5 bases). The length of the CDR3 is 15 residues. Trimming cost V 7 bases and J 1 base, with 17 bases left between them. CDR1 DFQATT and CDR2 SNEGSKA come from the germline V gene (reference sequence). DNA of the CDR3: TGCAGTGTAAAGGACCGCAGGACTTCCTACAATGAGCAGTTCTTC. Its protein product is CSVKDRRTSYNEQFF.

There are many counts of this clonotype. The chain is built from TRBV5-4 and TRBJ1-4; 7 bases match TRBD1. The CDR3 has 13 amino acids. The V segment lost 1 base and the J segment 7 bases; nucleotides outside the gene matches: 1. Per germline, CDR1 SGHNT and CDR2 YYREEE (reference sequence). The DNA for the CDR3 is TGTGCCAGCAGCTTGAAGGGGGCTGAAAAACTGTTTTTT. This encodes CASSLKGAEKLFF.

Within the sample, this clonotype is medium-sized (0.01 to 0.1%). The CDR3 DNA follows: TGCGCCAGCGGCTACAGGGCTGGAACTGAAGCTTTCTTT. The encoded protein is CASGYRAGTEAFF. This rearrangement joins TRBV4-1 to TRBJ1-1; tentative D call: TRBD1 (6 bases). In germline, CDR1 is MGHRA, CDR2 YSYEKL. The CDR3 loop spans 13 amino acids. The V and J ends lost 8 bases and 5 bases respectively, with 15 bases between them.

The chain uses TRBV29-1 and TRBJ2-3, with D possibly being TRBD1 (5 bases). The CDR3 has 14 amino acids. Germline CDR1 and CDR2: SQVTM and ANQGSEA. Trimming shortened V by 5 bases and J by 0 bases, and 12 bases separated the two germline ends. The CDR3 region is CSVSTGLSTDTQYF. The CDR3 DNA reads as TGCAGCGTTTCCACAGGATTAAGCACAGATACGCAGTATTTT.

In this sample, this clonotype turned up many times. The chain has TRBV6-5 and TRBJ2-3; 9 bases align to TRBD2. Germline CDR1 and CDR2: MNHEY and SVGAGI. Germline trimming cut 5 bases from V and 10 bases from J; bases unmatched to any gene: 4. This CDR3 spans 12 amino acids. CDR3 nucleotides: TGTGCCAGCAGTGGTAGCGGGAGAGCGCAGTATTTT. Its translation: CASSGSGRAQYF.